Listed here is a single T cell receptor (beta chain). Data came from immunoSEQ multiplex PCR; TCRdb stores just in-frame clones and leaves some out. The sample carries a few hundred thousand clones, roughly nine tenths recorded once. This sample is drawn from a study of blood T cell repertoires in COVID-19. On the study more broadly: Samples taken during acute and convalescent COVID-19 were collected in the United States, Italy and Spain. The analysed material was cDNA or gDNA that came from T cells, B-cell-depleted T cells, or PBMCs.

The CDR3 consists of 16 residues. Trimming left V 3 bases short and J 6 bases short, with 20 bases between. Germline V gene data show CDR1 as LNHDA and CDR2 as SQIVND (reference sequence). The sequence was collected from a man younger than 30 with active or convalescent COVID-19. The sequenced sample consisted of peripheral blood. The chain joins TRBV19 to TRBJ1-2; D gene unclear. DNA of the CDR3: TGTGCCAGTAGTATGGCCAGGTTGAGCAACAGCCATGGCTACACCTTC. Translation: CASSMARLSNSHGYTF.